The 5 T cell receptor beta chains below all came from one sample that was sequenced in a study of post-analysis software for immune sequencing data. Notes on the study in general: There were five TRBV segments more frequent in patients than controls, and TRBV5-6, TRBV5-1 and TRBV20-1 were among them.

These receptors' antigens are unknown. Presence of unique molecular identifiers characterized the TCR beta cDNA libraries. TCRdb redid the calling of the PCR reads with MiXCR, one entry per CDR3 protein. The sample contains about 820,000 distinct CDR3 sequences, about 50% of which appear only once. Sequencing was carried out using blood. All receptors come from a girl aged 10-17 years with multiple sclerosis.

In its sample, this clonotype was seen many times. Compared with germline, one end of the junction differs, possibly owing to a read error. The gene calls are TRBV5-1 and TRBJ1-5, with a weak D call TRBD1 (5 bases). The CDR3 runs 14 residues. CDR1 and CDR2 from the germline V gene are SGHRS and YFSETQ. The CDR3 coding sequence is TGTGCCAGCAGCTTAGGGCAGGGAGATCAGCCCCAGCATTTT. Protein product: CASSLGQGDQPQHF.

This clonotype appeared a few times. V usage is TRBV7-2 and J usage is TRBJ2-4; D call uncertain. V was clipped by 5 bases and J by 5 bases, with 13 bases between them. The germline CDR1 and CDR2 sequences are SGHTA and FQGNSA. The CDR3 is made up of 14 amino acids. Here the CDR3 reads CASSLWGFQNIQYF. As DNA, the CDR3 is TGTGCCAGCAGCCTCTGGGGATTCCAAAACATTCAGTACTTC.

This clonotype was observed a handful of times. The chain uses TRBV7-9 and TRBJ2-7; tentatively, D is TRBD2 (6 bases). V shed 5 bases and J shed 4 bases, with 12 bases lying between them. CDR1 is SEHNR and CDR2 is FQNEAQ in the germline V gene (reference sequence). CDR3 length: 13 amino acids. In nucleotides, the CDR3 is TGTGCCAGCAGCCGGGGGACCCCGTACGAGCAGTACTTC. Its protein is CASSRGTPYEQYF.

This chain connects TRBV5-5 to TRBJ1-1, with D possibly matching TRBD1 (5 bases). With 2 bases removed from V and 4 bases from J, the gap between germline ends came to 12 bases. The CDR3 is 14 residues long. CDR1 and CDR2 from the germline V gene are SGHKS and YYEKEE (reference sequence). For the CDR3, the DNA is TGTGCCAGCAGCTTTCCAGGGAGGGGCACTGAAGCTTTCTTT. Translated, it gives CASSFPGRGTEAFF.

The chain employs TRBV9 and TRBJ2-7; TRBD2 matches 7 bases. Trimming took 1 base from V and 3 from J; bases not matched to a gene: 4. This CDR3 spans 14 amino acids. Germline V gives CDR1 SGDLS, CDR2 YYNGEE. The CDR3 spells CASSVSGKGYEQYF. DNA for the CDR3: TGTGCCAGCAGCGTAAGCGGGAAGGGCTACGAGCAGTACTTC.